This TCR beta chain was recovered during a study of CD8 T cells in ankylosing spondylitis (TCRdb year 2017). Looking at the study overall: The study profiled T cell receptor beta repertoires in healthy donors and ankylosing spondylitis patients to find disease-linked TCR variants. The full study cohort was made up of 25 ankylosing spondylitis patients and fewer than 120 healthy donors. Peripheral blood was sampled, and synovial fluid was additionally collected from ankylosing spondylitis patients.

A note on this clonotype: Its antigen is not yet known. Base qualities are missing; no much larger clone stands one base away.

Sequencing instrument: Illumina HiSeq 2500. TCR beta libraries were prepared by quantitative 5'-RACE with molecular barcodes. In the original analysis: A new computational method, built on a probabilistic model of VDJ rearrangement, was used to identify disease-linked TCR variants. In TCRdb, the public reads were trimmed at Q25 with fastp and aligned with MiXCR, with productive beta chains retained. Under each unique CDR3 protein, matching rows form one entry showing the most common genes and DNA. TCRdb's processing, not the authors' own work, is the source of the V and J calls. The sample data list some 840,000 distinct CDR3 sequences, and approximately 12% of these were observed just once. The top ten hold approximately 0.5% of the sample. General study outcomes and caveats: In peripheral blood, the disease-linked clones were found at relatively low frequencies and had a CD8+ phenotype. Some motif variants had previously been reported in the synovial fluid and blood of reactive arthritis patients, which suggests shared mechanisms of disease initiation. Blood from ankylosing spondylitis patients appeared to be characterized by a TCR beta motif composed of 7 to 9 highly homologous amino acid variants. The disease-linked clones were reported to be significantly enriched in matched synovial fluid samples from ankylosing spondylitis patients.

The sequence was collected from a male donor with ankylosing spondylitis. Sequencing input: blood, either unsorted or a sorted T cell fraction (not recorded which).

In nucleotides, the sequence is TGTGCCAGCTGGAACCCCGGGGGACGCGAGCAGTACTTC. It translates as CASWNPGGREQYF. Recombination connected TRBV6-1 to TRBJ2-7; perhaps TRBD2 is the D gene, with 6 bases matching. Taken from the germline V gene, the CDR1 and CDR2 loops are MNHNS and SASEGT. From the cysteine up to the phenylalanine, the CDR3 has a length of 13 residues. Only CDR3 DNA is held: 39 bases, read in frame from base 1. V gives up 8 bases and J gives up 6 bases, and the segment between their germline ends measures 17 bases.